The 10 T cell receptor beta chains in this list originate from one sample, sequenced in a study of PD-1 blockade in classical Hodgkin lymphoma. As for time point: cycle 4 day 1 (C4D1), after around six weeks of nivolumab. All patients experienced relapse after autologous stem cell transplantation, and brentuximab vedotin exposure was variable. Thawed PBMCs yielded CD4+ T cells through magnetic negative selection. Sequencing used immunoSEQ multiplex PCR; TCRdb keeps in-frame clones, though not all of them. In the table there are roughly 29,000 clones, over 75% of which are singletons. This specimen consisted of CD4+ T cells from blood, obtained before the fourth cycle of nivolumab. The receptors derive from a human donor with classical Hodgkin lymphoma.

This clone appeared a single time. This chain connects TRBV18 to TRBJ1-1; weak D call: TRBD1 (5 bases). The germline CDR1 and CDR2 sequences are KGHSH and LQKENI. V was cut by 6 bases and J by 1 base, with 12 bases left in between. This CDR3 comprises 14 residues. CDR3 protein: CASSNRTSNTEAFF. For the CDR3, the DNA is TGTGCCAGCTCCAACAGGACCTCGAACACTGAAGCTTTCTTT. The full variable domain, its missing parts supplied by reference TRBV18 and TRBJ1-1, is NAGVMQNPRHLVRRRGQEARLRCSPMKGHSHVYWYRQLPEEGLKFMVYLQKENIIDESGMPKERFSAEFPKEGPSILRIQQVVRGDSAAYFCASSNRTSNTEAFFGQGTRLTVV.

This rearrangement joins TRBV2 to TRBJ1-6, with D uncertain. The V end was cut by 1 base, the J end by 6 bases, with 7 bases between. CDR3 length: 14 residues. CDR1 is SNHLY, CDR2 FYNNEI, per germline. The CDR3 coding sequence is TGTGCCAGCAGTGAAGTCGACCCTAATTCACCCCTCCACTTT. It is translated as CASSEVDPNSPLHF.

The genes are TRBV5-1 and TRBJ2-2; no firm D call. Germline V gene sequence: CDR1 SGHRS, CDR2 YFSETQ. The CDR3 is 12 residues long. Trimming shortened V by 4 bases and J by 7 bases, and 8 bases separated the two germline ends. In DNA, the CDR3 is TGCGCCAGCAGCGCGGAAAGCGGGGAGCTGTTTTTT. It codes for CASSAESGELFF.

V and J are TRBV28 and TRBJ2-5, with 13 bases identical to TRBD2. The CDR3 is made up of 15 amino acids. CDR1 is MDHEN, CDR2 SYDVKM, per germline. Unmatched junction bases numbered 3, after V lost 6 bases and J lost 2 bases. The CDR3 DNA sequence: TGTGCCAGCAGCCGGGGACTAGCGGGGCAAGAGACCCAGTACTTC. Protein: CASSRGLAGQETQYF. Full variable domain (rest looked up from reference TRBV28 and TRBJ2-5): DVKVTQSSRYLVKRTGEKVFLECVQDMDHENMFWYRQDPGLGLRLIYFSYDVKMKEKGDIPEGYSVSREKKERFSLILESASTNQTSMYLCASSRGLAGQETQYFGPGTRLLVL.

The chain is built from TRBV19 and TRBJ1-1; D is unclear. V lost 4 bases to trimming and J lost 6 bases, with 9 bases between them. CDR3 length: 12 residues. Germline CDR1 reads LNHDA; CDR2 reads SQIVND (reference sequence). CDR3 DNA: TGTGCCAGTAGTAACCGTCCCCCTGAAGCTTTCTTT. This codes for CASSNRPPEAFF.

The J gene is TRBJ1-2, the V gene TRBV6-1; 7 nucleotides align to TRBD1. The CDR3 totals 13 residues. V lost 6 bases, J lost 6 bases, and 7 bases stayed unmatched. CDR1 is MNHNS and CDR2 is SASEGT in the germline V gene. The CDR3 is CASSVQGNNGYTF. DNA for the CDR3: TGTGCCAGCAGCGTACAGGGGAACAATGGCTACACCTTC.

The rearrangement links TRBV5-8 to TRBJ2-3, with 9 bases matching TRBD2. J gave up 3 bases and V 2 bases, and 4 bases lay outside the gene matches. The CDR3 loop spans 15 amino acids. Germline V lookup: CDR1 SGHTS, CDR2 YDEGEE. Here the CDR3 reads CASSFGLARTDTQYF. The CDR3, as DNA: TGTGCCAGCAGCTTCGGACTAGCGAGAACAGATACGCAGTATTTT.

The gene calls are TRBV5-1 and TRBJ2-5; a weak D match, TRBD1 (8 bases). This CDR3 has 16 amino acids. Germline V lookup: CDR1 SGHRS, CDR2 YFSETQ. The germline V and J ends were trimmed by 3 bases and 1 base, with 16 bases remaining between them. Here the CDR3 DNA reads TGCGCCAGCAGCTGGTGGACAGGGACTACCCAAGAGACCCAGTACTTC. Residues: CASSWWTGTTQETQYF.

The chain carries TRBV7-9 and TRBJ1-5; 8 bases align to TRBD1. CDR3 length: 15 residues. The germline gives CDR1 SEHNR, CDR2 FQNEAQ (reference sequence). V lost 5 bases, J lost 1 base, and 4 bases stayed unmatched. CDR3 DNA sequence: TGTGCCAGCAGCGTAGGACAGGGCAGCAATCAGCCCCAGCATTTT. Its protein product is CASSVGQGSNQPQHF.

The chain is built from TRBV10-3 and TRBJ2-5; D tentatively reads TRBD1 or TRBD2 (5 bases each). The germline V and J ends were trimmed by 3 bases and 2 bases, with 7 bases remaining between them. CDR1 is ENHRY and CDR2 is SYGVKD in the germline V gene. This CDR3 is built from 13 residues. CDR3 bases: TGTGCCATCAGTGAATGGGGGCAAGAGACCCAGTACTTC. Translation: CAISEWGQETQYF.